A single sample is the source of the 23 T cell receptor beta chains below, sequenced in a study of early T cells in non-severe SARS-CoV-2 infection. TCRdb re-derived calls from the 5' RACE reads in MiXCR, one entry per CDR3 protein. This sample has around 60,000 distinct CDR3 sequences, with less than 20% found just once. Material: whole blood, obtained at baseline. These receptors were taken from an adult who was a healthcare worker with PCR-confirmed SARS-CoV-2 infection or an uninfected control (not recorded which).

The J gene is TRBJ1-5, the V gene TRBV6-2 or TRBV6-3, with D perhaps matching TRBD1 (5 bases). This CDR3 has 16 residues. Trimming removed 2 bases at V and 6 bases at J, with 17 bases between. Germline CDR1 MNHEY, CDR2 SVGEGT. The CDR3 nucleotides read TGTGCCAGCAGTTACCGGGACCCAAGGGTCCCTCAGCCCCAGCATTTT. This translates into CASSYRDPRVPQPQHF.

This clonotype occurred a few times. CDR3 coding DNA: TGCGCCAGCAGCCCCGGGACACTCAACACTGAAGCTTTCTTT. It codes for CASSPGTLNTEAFF. V gene TRBV5-1 combines with J gene TRBJ1-1; possible D gene TRBD1, 6 bases. The CDR3 sequence is 14 residues long. Per germline, CDR1 SGHRS and CDR2 YFSETQ. Between the trimmed V and J ends, which lost 4 bases and 2 bases, there was a span of 12 bases.

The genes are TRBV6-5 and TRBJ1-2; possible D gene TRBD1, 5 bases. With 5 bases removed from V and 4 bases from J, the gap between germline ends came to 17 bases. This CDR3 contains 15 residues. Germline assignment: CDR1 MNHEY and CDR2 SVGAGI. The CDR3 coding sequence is TGTGCCAGCAGTCTGGGGCGAAACGCATTCTATGGCTACACCTTC. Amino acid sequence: CASSLGRNAFYGYTF.

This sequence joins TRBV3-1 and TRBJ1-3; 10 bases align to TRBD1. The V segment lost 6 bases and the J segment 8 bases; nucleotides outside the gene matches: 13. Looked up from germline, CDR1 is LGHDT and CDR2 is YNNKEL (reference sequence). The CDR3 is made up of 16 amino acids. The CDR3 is CASSRPGTGVVHTIYF. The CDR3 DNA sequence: TGTGCCAGCAGTCGCCCCGGGACAGGGGTTGTGCACACCATATATTTT.

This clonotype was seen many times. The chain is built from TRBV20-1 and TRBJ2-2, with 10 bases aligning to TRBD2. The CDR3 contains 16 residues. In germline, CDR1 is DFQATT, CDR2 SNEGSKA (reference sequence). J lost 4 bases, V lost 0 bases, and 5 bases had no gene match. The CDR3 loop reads CSARDLSGGATGELFF. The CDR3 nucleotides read TGCAGTGCTAGAGATCTCAGCGGGGGGGCCACCGGGGAGCTGTTTTTT.

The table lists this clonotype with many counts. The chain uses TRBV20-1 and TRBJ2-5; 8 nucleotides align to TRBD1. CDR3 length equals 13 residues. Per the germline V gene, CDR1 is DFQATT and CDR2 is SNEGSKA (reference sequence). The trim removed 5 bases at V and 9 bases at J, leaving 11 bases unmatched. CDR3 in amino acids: CSARGQEVGAQYF. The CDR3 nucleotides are TGCAGTGCTCGGGGACAGGAGGTGGGGGCCCAGTACTTC.

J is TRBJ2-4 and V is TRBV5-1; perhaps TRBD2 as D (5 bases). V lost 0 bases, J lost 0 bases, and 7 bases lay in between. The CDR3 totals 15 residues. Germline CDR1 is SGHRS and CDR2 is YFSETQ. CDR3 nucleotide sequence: TGCGCCAGCAGCTTGGCCGGGGTAGCCAAAAACATTCAGTACTTC. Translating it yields CASSLAGVAKNIQYF.

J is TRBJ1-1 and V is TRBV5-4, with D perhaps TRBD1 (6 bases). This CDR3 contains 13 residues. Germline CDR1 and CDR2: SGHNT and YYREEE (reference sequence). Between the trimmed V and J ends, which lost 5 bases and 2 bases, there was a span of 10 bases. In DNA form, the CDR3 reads TGTGCCAGCAGTAGGGACAAAAACACTGAAGCTTTCTTT. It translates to CASSRDKNTEAFF.

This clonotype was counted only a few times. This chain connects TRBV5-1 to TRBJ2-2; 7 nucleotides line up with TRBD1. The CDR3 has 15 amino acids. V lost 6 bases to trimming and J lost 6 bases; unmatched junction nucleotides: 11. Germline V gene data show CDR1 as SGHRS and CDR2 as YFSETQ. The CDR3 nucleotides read TGCGCCAGCAAGAGGCAGGGGGAGAGGGCCGGGGAGCTGTTTTTT. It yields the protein CASKRQGERAGELFF.

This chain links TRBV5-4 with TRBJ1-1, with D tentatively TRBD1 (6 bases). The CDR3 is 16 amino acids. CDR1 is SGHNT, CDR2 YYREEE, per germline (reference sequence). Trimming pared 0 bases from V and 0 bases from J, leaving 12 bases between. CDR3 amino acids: CASSLAGQSMNTEAFF. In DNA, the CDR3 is TGTGCCAGCAGCTTGGCAGGACAGTCGATGAACACTGAAGCTTTCTTT.

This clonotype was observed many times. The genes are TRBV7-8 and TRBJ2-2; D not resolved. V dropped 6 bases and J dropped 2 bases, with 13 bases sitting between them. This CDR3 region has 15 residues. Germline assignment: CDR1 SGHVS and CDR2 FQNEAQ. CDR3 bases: TGTGCCAGCAGTAGTTTTTGGGCAAACACCGGGGAGCTGTTTTTT. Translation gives CASSSFWANTGELFF.

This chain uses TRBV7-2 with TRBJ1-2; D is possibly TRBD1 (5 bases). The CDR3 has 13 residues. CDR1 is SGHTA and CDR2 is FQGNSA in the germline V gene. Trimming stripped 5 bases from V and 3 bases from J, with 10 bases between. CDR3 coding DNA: TGTGCCAGCAGCCACCGGGACGACTATGGCTACACCTTC. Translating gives CASSHRDDYGYTF.

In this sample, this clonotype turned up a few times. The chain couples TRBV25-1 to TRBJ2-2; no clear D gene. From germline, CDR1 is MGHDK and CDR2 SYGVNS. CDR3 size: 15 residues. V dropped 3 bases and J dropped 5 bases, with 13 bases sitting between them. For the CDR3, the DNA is TGTGCCAGCAGTGATAGAGGAAGAGTTACCGGGGAGCTGTTTTTT. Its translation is CASSDRGRVTGELFF. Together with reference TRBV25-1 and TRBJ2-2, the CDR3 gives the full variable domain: EADIYQTPRYLVIGTGKKITLECSQTMGHDKMYWYQQDPGMELHLIHYSYGVNSTEKGDLSSESTVSRIRTEHFPLTLESARPSHTSQYLCASSDRGRVTGELFFGEGSRLTVL.

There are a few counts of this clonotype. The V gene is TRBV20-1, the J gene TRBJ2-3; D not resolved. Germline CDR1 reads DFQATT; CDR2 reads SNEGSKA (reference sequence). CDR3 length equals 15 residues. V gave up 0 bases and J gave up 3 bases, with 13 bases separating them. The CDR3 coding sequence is TGCAGTGCTAGAGACGGTGGAGAGAGGACAGATACGCAGTATTTT. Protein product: CSARDGGERTDTQYF.

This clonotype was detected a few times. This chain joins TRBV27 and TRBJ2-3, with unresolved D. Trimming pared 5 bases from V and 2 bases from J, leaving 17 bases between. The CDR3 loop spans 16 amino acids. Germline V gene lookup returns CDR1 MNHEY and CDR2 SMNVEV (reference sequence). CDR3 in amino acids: CASSQPQSINTDTQYF. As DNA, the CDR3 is TGTGCCAGCAGTCAACCTCAATCGATCAACACAGATACGCAGTATTTT.

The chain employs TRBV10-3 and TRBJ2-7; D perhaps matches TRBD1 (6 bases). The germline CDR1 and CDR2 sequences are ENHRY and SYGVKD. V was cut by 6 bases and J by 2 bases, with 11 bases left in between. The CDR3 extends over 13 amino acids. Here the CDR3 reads CAIRDRQAYEQYF. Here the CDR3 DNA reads TGTGCCATCAGGGACCGACAGGCCTACGAGCAGTACTTC.

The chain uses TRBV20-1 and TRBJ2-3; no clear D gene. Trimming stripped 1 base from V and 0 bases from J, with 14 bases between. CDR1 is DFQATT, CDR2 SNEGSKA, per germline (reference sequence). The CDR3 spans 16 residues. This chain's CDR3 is CSARAPVITSTDTQYF. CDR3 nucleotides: TGCAGTGCTAGAGCACCTGTCATTACCAGCACAGATACGCAGTATTTT.

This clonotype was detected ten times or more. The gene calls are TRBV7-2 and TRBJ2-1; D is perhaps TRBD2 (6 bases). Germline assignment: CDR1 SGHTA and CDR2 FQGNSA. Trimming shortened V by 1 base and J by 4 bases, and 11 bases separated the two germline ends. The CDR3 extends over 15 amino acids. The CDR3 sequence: CASSLVGGMYNEQFF. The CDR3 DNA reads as TGTGCCAGCAGCTTAGTCGGCGGGATGTACAATGAGCAGTTCTTC.

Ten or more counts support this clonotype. The DNA for the CDR3 is TGCAGCGTCCCGGGGACGGGAGACTATGGCTACACCTTC. This gives the protein CSVPGTGDYGYTF. The rearrangement links TRBV29-1 to TRBJ1-2; perhaps TRBD1 as D (5 bases). The V end was cut by 6 bases, the J end by 3 bases, with 14 bases between. Germline V gives CDR1 SQVTM, CDR2 ANQGSEA. The CDR3 length is 13 residues.

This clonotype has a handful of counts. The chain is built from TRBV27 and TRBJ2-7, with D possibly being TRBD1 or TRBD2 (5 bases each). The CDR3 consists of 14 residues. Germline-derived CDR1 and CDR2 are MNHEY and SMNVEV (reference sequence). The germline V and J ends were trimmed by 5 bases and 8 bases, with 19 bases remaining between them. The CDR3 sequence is CASSPPGRGIKQYF. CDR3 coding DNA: TGTGCCAGCAGTCCACCGGGACGAGGAATAAAGCAGTACTTC.

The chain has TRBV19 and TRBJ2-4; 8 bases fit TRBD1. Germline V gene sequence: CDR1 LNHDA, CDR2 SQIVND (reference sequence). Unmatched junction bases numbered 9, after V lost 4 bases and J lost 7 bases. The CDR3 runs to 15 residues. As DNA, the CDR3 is TGTGCCAGTAGTAGACGGGACAGGCAGGTGAACATTCAGTACTTC. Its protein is CASSRRDRQVNIQYF.

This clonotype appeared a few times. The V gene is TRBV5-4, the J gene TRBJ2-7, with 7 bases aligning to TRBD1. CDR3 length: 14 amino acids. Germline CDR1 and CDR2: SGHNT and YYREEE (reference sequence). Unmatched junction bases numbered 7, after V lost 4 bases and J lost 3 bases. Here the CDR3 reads CASSRGQELYEQYF. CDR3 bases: TGTGCCAGCAGCCGTGGACAGGAACTCTACGAGCAGTACTTC. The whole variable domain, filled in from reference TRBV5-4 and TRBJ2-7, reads ETGVTQSPTHLIKTRGQQVTLRCSSQSGHNTVSWYQQALGQGPQFIFQYYREEENGRGNFPPRFSGLQFPNYSSELNVNALELDDSALYLCASSRGQELYEQYFGPGTRLTVT.

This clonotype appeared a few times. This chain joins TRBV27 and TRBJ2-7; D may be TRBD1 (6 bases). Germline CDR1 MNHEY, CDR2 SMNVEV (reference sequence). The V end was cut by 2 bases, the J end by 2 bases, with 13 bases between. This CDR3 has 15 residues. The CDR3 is CASSLRTAETYEQYF. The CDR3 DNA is TGTGCCAGCAGTTTACGGACAGCTGAGACCTACGAGCAGTACTTC.